The present T cell receptor beta chain was sequenced within a study of neurological immune-mediated disorders. The table lists this clonotype with many counts. Its cognate antigen is unknown. Germline values: CDR1 SGHTA, CDR2 FQGNSA. This CDR3 region has 16 residues. Trimming removed 0 bases from V and 0 bases from J, with 9 bases in between. The method for making cDNA was 5'RACE, and it used 10-nucleotide random UMIs. Each sequencing run yielded over 160 million TCR-beta sequences from 15-18 subjects. From the 5' RACE reads, TCRdb called clonotypes with MiXCR, one entry per CDR3 protein. The sample yields 26,000 or so distinct CDR3 sequences, 20% to 25% seen once. The study's findings and limits: Multiple sclerosis was found to have the least TCR clonal expansion, below healthy controls, and HTLV-1-associated myelopathy the most. The absence of shared CDR3 amino acid sequences among expanded clones across subjects suggests private repertoires in all groups.

The source is a woman aged 55 to 70 in good health. The genes are TRBV7-2 and TRBJ1-3, with D perhaps TRBD1 (5 bases). The source material was PBMCs. In DNA, the CDR3 is TGTGCCAGCAGCTTAGCACAGGCCTACTCTGGAAACACCATATATTTT. It codes for CASSLAQAYSGNTIYF.